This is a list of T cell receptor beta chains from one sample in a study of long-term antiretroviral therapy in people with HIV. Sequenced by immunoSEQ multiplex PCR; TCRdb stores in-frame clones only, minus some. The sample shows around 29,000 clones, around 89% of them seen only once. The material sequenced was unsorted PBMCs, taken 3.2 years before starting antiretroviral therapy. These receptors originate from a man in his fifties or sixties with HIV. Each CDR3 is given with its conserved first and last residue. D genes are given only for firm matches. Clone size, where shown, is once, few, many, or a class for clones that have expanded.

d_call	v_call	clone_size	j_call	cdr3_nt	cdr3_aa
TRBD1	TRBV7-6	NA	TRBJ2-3	TGTGCCAGCAGCTTACCGGGACAGGGGGCAGATACGCAGTATTTT	CASSLPGQGADTQYF
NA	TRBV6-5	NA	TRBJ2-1	TGTGCCAGCAGTTACTCGAGTTCTCCCTACAATGAGCAGTTCTTC	CASSYSSSPYNEQFF
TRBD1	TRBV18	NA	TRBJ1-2	TGTGCCAGCTCCCGGGACAGGGAGGGAGGCTACACCTTC	CASSRDREGGYTF
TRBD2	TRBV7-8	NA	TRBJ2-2	TGTGCCCAGCGGGACCATGAATCGAACACCGGGGAGCTGTTTTTT	CAQRDHESNTGELFF
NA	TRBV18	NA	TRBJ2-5	TGTGCCAGCTCAACGACAGTTGGGCAAGAGACCCAGTACTTC	CASSTTVGQETQYF
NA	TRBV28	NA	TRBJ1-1	TGTGCCAGCAGCAACAATTGGGTAGCTTTCTTT	CASSNNWVAFF
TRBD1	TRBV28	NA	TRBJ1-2	TGTGCCAGCAGTTCGGGACAGGGCCCTTTTAACTATGGCTACACCTTC	CASSSGQGPFNYGYTF
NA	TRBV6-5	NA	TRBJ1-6	TGTGCCAGCAGTTTCGCGGCAGAGCCCAATTCACCCCTCCACTTT	CASSFAAEPNSPLHF
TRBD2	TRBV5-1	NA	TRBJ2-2	TGCGCCAGCAGCTTGGAGTCGGGGGGGCTCACCGGGGAGCTGTTTTTT	CASSLESGGLTGELFF
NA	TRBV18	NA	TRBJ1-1	TGTGCCAGCTCAATCACCCGGGGCAGGGGATCGAACACTGAAGCTTTCTTT	CASSITRGRGSNTEAFF
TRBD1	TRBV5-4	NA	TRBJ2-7	TGTGCCAGCAACAGGGACAGGGCTGCCTACGAGCAGTACTTC	CASNRDRAAYEQYF
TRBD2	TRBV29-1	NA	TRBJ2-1	TGCAGCGTTGAATTGAGGGGCGGGAGGGCCTCAGATGAGCAGTTCTTC	CSVELRGGRASDEQFF
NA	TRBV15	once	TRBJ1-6	TGTGCCACCACGACAGGAGACTATAGCTCCTATAATTCACCCCTCCACTTT	CATTTGDYSSYNSPLHF
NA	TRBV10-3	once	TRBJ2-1	TGTGCCATCAGTGAGTCGAACCCAGGGAGCAATGAGCAGTTCTTC	CAISESNPGSNEQFF
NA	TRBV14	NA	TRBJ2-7	TGTGCCAGCAGCGTTCGCGGGATTTATTACGAGCAGTACTTC	CASSVRGIYYEQYF
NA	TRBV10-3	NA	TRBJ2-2	TGTGCCACCCAGATGTCTTTGGGGGGACAGAGCGGGGAGCTGTTTTTT	CATQMSLGGQSGELFF
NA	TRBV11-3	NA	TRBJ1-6	TGTGCCAGCAGCATGACGGGGACCACACCCCTCCACTTT	CASSMTGTTPLHF
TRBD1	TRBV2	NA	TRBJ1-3	TGTGCCAGCAACCCTCGGACAGGGACTCACTTGAGCTCTGGAAACACCATATATTTT	CASNPRTGTHLSSGNTIYF
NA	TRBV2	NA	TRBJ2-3	TGTGCCAGCAGTGGTGGGACTGGCACAGATACGCAGTATTTT	CASSGGTGTDTQYF
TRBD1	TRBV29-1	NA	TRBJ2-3	TGCAGCGTTGACGCACAGGGGGCCACAGATACGCAGTATTTT	CSVDAQGATDTQYF
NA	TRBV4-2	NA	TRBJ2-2	TGTGCCAGCAGCCAAGCGTCGCTCGGGGCAGCAAACACCGGGGAGCTGTTTTTT	CASSQASLGAANTGELFF
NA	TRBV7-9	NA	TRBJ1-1	TGTGCCAGCAGCTTCCCGGAGACTGAAGCTTTCTTT	CASSFPETEAFF
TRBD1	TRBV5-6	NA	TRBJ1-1	TGTGCCAGCAGCCAGGCCGGACAGGGCTATGACACTGAAGCTTTCTTT	CASSQAGQGYDTEAFF
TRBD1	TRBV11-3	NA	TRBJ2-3	TGTGCCAGCAGCCAAGGACAGGGCACAGATACGCAGTATTTT	CASSQGQGTDTQYF
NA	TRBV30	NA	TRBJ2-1	TGTGCCTGGAGTCCCAGGTTGAATGAGCAGTTCTTC	CAWSPRLNEQFF
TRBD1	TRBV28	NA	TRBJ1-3	TGTGCCAGCAGTAGCTCTACAGGGGAAGGAAACACCATATATTTT	CASSSSTGEGNTIYF
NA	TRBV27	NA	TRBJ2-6	TGTGCCAGCAGTCCTCTTTTGGTGGGGGCCAACGTCCTGACTTTC	CASSPLLVGANVLTF
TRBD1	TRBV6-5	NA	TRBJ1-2	TGTGCCAGCAGCCGCACGGGACAGGGGTATGGCTACACCTTC	CASSRTGQGYGYTF
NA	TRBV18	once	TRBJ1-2	TGTGCCAGCTCACCGTCTTCACAGCGCGGTCCCTATGGCTACACCTTC	CASSPSSQRGPYGYTF
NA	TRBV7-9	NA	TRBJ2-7	TGTGCCAGCAGCTTAGGGGAGCGGTGGTCCTACGAGCAGTACTTC	CASSLGERWSYEQYF
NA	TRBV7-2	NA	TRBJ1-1	TGTGCCAGCAGCTTACGGGACATTGGGTTTGAAGCTTTCTTT	CASSLRDIGFEAFF
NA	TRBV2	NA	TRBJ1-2	TGTGCCAGCAGTGAAGCGGGGTATGGCTACACCTTC	CASSEAGYGYTF
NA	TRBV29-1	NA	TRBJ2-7	TGCAGCGTTGGTGACTACGAGCAGTACTTC	CSVGDYEQYF
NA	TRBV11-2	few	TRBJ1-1	TGTGCCAGCAGCTTAGGGGTAGGCGCTGAAGCTTTCTTT	CASSLGVGAEAFF
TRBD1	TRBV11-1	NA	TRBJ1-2	TGTGCCAGCAGCTTGGGACAGCGGCTGGGGAACACCTTC	CASSLGQRLGNTF
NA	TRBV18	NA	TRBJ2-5	TGTGCCAGCTCTACCGCGGAGACCCAGTACTTC	CASSTAETQYF
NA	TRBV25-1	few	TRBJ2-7	TGTGCCAGCAGTGCATCTTACGAGCAGTACTTC	CASSASYEQYF
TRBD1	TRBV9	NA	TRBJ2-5	TGTGCCAGCAGCGTGGGACAGGGGGTGTGGGAGACCCAGTACTTC	CASSVGQGVWETQYF
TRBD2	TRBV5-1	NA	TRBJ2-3	TGCGCCAGCGGCCTAGCGGTCGCAGATACGCAGTATTTT	CASGLAVADTQYF
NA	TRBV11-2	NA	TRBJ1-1	TGTGCCAGCAGCCCCCTCCGGGGGCAGGGCACTAAAGCTTTCTTT	CASSPLRGQGTKAFF
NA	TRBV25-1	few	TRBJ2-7	TGTGCCAGCAGTGATTCCTCGACCTACGAGCAGTACTTC	CASSDSSTYEQYF
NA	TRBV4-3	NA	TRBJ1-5	TGCGCCAGCAGCCAAGTTTTTGGAGGGGATCAGCCCCAGCATTTT	CASSQVFGGDQPQHF
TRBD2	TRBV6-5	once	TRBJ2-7	TGTGCCAGCAGTTTTCGAATAGCGGGCGAGCAGTACTTC	CASSFRIAGEQYF
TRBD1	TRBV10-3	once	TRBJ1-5	TGTGCCATCAGAGCGACAGGGGGTCTGGATCAGCCCCAGCATTTT	CAIRATGGLDQPQHF
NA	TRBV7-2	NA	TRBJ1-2	TGTGCCAGCAGCTTTGGGGCGAATGGGTATGGCTACACCTTC	CASSFGANGYGYTF
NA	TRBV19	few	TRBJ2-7	TGTGCCAGTAGTCCTGGCGGGGGCATGTCCTACGAGCAGTACTTC	CASSPGGGMSYEQYF
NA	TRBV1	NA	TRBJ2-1	TGCACCAGCAGCCAAGCTCGGTATATAGCGGGCACCTACAATGAGCAGTTCTTC	CTSSQARYIAGTYNEQFF
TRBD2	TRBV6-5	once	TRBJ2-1	TGTGCCAGTTCTAGGCGGGGGAACAATGAGCAGTTCTTC	CASSRRGNNEQFF
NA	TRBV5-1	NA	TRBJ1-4	TGCGCCAGCAGCTTGGTAGGATCGGGAACTAATGAAAAACTGTTTTTT	CASSLVGSGTNEKLFF
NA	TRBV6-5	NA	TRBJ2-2	TGTGCCAGCGGTACTAGTTTTAACACCGGGGAGCTGTTTTTT	CASGTSFNTGELFF
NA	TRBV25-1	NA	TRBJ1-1	TGTGCCAGCAGTGAGGGACAACAAGCTTTCTTT	CASSEGQQAFF
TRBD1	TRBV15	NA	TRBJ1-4	TGTGCCACTACAGGGGGTAGAGAAAAACTGTTTTTT	CATTGGREKLFF
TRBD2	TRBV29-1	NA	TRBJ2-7	TGCAGCGTTGCCGGACTAGCCTCATACGAGCAGTACTTC	CSVAGLASYEQYF
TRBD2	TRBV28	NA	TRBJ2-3	TGTGCCAGCAGTTTGGGGAGGGGTGGCACAGATACGCAGTATTTT	CASSLGRGGTDTQYF
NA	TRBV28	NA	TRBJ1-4	TGTGCGACCCAGAAGAATAATGAAAAACTGTTTTTT	CATQKNNEKLFF